This T cell receptor (beta chain) is from a study of control samples from healthy donors and cancer patients. Sequenced by immunoSEQ multiplex PCR; TCRdb stores in-frame clones only, minus some. The sample holds tens of thousands of clones, approximately 87% seen once. The CDR3 extends over 17 amino acids. V lost 0 bases to trimming and J lost 0 bases, with 14 bases between them. CDR1 is SGHDN and CDR2 is FVKESK in the germline V gene. This receptor was identified in a man aged 55 to 70 in good health. The chain couples TRBV14 to TRBJ1-1, with D tentatively TRBD1 (5 bases). The sample was blood. The CDR3: CASSQESRALMNTEAFF. CDR3 in DNA: TGTGCCAGCAGCCAAGAGAGCAGGGCACTAATGAACACTGAAGCTTTCTTT.